This T cell receptor (beta chain) appears in the sequencing data of a study of cytomegalovirus exposure and HLA in healthy donors. Primers for the PCR totalled 60 Vbeta and 13 Jbeta. Libraries were prepared by immunoSEQ multiplex PCR; TCRdb keeps only in-frame clonotypes and omits some of them. This sample carries around 67,000 clones, approximately 67% of them seen once, and the ten largest clones take 2% to 2.5%. Trimming left V 7 bases short and J 3 bases short, with 13 bases between. Germline V lookup: CDR1 MNHEY, CDR2 SVGAGI. This CDR3 has 13 amino acids. The origin of this receptor is a woman aged 30 to 39 in good health and CMV-seronegative. Material for sequencing was PBMCs. The chain combines TRBV6-5 with TRBJ2-7, with a tentative D call TRBD1 (5 bases). The CDR3 is CASTWTDNYEQYF. The CDR3 DNA reads as TGTGCCAGCACCTGGACGGACAACTACGAGCAGTACTTC.